This passage covers 12 T cell receptor beta chains from one sample sequenced in a study of T cells in Graves' hyperthyroidism and ophthalmopathy. RNA transcripts provided the source from which TCR beta CDR3 regions were amplified. The primer set for the first-round RT-PCR of the TCR CDR3 was HTBI. TCRdb processed the multiplex PCR reads anew with MiXCR; each CDR3 protein has one entry. The table shows approximately 620,000 distinct CDR3 sequences, with approximately 15% occurring only once. Material for sequencing was blood. Source of these receptors: a woman aged 40 to 49 with Graves' ophthalmopathy.

With regard to this clonotype: The CDR3 does not end in the conserved phenylalanine or tryptophan, so this is likely a read error. The chain uses TRBV18 and TRBJ2-4; 10 bases match TRBD2. The junction had 8 bases not matched to a gene; V was cut back by 3 bases and J by 6 bases. Germline loops: CDR1 KGHSH, CDR2 LQKENI. The CDR3 spans 16 residues. CDR3 in amino acids: CASSPGLAVLGNIQYL. The CDR3 DNA follows: TGTGCCAGCTCACCCGGACTAGCGGTCTTGGGAAACATTCAGTACCTC.

This chain connects TRBV7-9 to TRBJ2-2; 9 nucleotides agree with TRBD1. CDR1 and CDR2 from the germline V gene are SEHNR and FQNEAQ (reference sequence). The CDR3 spans 17 residues. Unmatched junction bases numbered 9, after V lost 5 bases and J lost 2 bases. Here the CDR3 reads CASSISGTGPNTGELFF. CDR3 DNA: TGTGCCAGCAGCATATCCGGGACAGGGCCTAACACCGGGGAGCTGTTTTTT.

This clonotype was found a few times. The rearrangement uses TRBV12-3 or TRBV12-4 and TRBJ1-3, with D perhaps TRBD1 (6 bases). The CDR3 length is 14 residues. The V end lost 5 bases, the J end lost 3 bases, and 11 bases lay between the germline ends. For the CDR3, the DNA is TGTGCCAGCAGTAGGGGGGGCCTTGGAAACACCATATATTTT. Protein: CASSRGGLGNTIYF.

This chain connects TRBV7-9 to TRBJ2-1; the match to TRBD1 covers 9 bases. V dropped 3 bases and J dropped 3; count of bases not matched to a gene: 6. There are 16 residues in the CDR3. Germline CDR1 is SEHNR and CDR2 is FQNEAQ (reference sequence). For the CDR3, the DNA is TGTGCCAGCAGCTTTCCGGGACAGGGCTTCTACAATGAGCAGTTCTTC. Protein sequence: CASSFPGQGFYNEQFF.

This clonotype was seen a few times. The CDR3 region has the DNA TGTGCCAGCAGCTTACAATTACAGGGGTTTCGGAATCAGCCCCAGCATTTT. This encodes CASSLQLQGFRNQPQHF. The V call is TRBV5-5, the J call TRBJ1-5, with 7 bases fitting TRBD1. Germline assignment: CDR1 SGHKS and CDR2 YYEKEE (reference sequence). V dropped 2 bases and J dropped 4; count of bases not matched to a gene: 12. The CDR3 spans 17 residues.

Concerning this clonotype: A much larger clone sits a single nucleotide away, making a read error possible. V is TRBV12-3 or TRBV12-4 and J is TRBJ2-7; tentatively, D is TRBD1 or TRBD2 (5 bases each). CDR3 size: 15 residues. V dropped 3 bases and J dropped 5 bases, with 17 bases sitting between them. The chain's CDR3 is CASSFGGSEGNEQYF. Written as DNA, the CDR3 is TGTGCCAGCAGTTTTGGGGGATCAGAAGGAAACGAGCAGTACTTC.

This clonotype was detected only a few times. J is TRBJ2-1 and V is TRBV6-2 or TRBV6-3, with 12 nucleotides matching TRBD2. The CDR3 spans 15 residues. Germline V lookup: CDR1 MNHEY, CDR2 SVGEGT. After removal of 0 bases from V and 12 bases from J, the junction contained 6 bases not matched to a gene. The CDR3, as DNA: TGTGCCAGCAGTTACTCGACCGGGACTAGCGGGCGGCAGTTCTTC. Translating gives CASSYSTGTSGRQFF.

This clonotype was observed many times. The chain employs TRBV30 and TRBJ1-1; D unclear. Germline V gene data show CDR1 as GTSNPN and CDR2 as SVGIG (reference sequence). CDR3 size: 12 residues. V was trimmed by 1 base and J by 11 bases, leaving 14 bases between them. The CDR3 protein is CAWSEVVRTAFF. As DNA, the CDR3 is TGTGCCTGGAGTGAGGTAGTAAGGACTGCTTTCTTT.

Many counts were recorded for this clonotype. This rearrangement joins TRBV6-2 or TRBV6-3 to TRBJ2-7; possibly TRBD2 for D (6 bases). This CDR3 has 14 residues. Germline V gives CDR1 MNHEY, CDR2 SVGEGT. V lost 7 bases to trimming and J lost 3 bases, with 16 bases between them. For the CDR3, the DNA is TGTGCCAGCACCTTTGGAGGGCTGCTCTACGAGCAGTACTTC. This sequence encodes CASTFGGLLYEQYF.

The V call is TRBV12-3 or TRBV12-4, the J call TRBJ1-1; D call uncertain. The CDR3 spans 13 residues. Trimming stripped 2 bases from V and 5 bases from J, with 9 bases between. In nucleotides, the CDR3 is TGTGCCAGCAGTTTACAGGCCAGAACTGAAGCTTTCTTT. It specifies CASSLQARTEAFF.

This clonotype was seen a few times. This chain links TRBV7-9 with TRBJ2-3; 7 nucleotides align to TRBD1. V lost 0 bases, J lost 3 bases, and 6 bases stayed unmatched. Germline values: CDR1 SEHNR, CDR2 FQNEAQ (reference sequence). The CDR3 loop spans 16 amino acids. CDR3 in amino acids: CASSLAGTVWTDTQYF. DNA of the CDR3: TGTGCCAGCAGCTTAGCGGGGACAGTCTGGACAGATACGCAGTATTTT.

This clonotype appeared a few times. The J gene is TRBJ1-2, the V gene TRBV12-3 or TRBV12-4; no firm D call. CDR3 length equals 11 residues. V was trimmed by 0 bases and J by 8 bases, leaving 4 bases between them. CDR3 sequence: CASSLASGYTF. CDR3 bases: TGTGCCAGCAGTTTAGCCTCGGGCTACACCTTC.